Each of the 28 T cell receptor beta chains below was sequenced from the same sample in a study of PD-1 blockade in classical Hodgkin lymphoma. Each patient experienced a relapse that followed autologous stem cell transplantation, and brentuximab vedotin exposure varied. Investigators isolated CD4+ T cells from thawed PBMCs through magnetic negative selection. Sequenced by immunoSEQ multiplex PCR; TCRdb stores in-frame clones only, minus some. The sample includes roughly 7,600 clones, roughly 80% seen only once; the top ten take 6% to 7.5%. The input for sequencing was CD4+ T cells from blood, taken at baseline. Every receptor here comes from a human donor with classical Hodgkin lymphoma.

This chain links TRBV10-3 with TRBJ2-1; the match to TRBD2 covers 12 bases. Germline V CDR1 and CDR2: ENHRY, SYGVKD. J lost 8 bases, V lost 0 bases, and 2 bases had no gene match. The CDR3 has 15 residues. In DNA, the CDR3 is TGTGCCATCAGTGAGTCGACTAGCGGGAGCTATGAGCAGTTCTTC. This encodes CAISESTSGSYEQFF.

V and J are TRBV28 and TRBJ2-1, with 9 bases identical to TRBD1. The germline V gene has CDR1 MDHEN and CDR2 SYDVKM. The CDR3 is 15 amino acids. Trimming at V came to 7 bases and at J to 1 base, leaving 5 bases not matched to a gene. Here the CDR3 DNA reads TGTGCCAGCAATACCGGGACAGGGTCCTACAATGAGCAGTTCTTC. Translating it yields CASNTGTGSYNEQFF.

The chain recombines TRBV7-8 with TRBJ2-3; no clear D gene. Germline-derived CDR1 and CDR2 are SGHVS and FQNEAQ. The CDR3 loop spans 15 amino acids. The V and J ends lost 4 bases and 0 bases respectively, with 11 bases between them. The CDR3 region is CASSSGHSSTDTQYF. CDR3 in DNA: TGTGCCAGCAGCTCCGGCCACTCTAGCACAGATACGCAGTATTTT. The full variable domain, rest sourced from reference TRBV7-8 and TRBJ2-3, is GAGVSQSPRYKVAKRGQDVALRCDPISGHVSLFWYQQALGQGPEFLTYFQNEAQLDKSGLPSDRFFAERPEGSVSTLKIQRTQQEDSAVYLCASSSGHSSTDTQYFGPGTRLTVL.

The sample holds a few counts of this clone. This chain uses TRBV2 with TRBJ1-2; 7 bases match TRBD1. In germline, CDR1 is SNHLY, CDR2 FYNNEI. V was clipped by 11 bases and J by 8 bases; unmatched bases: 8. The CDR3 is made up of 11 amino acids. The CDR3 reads CACHQGGGYTF. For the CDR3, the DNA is TGTGCCTGCCACCAAGGGGGCGGCTACACCTTC. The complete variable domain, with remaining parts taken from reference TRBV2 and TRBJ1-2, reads EPEVTQTPSHQVTQMGQEVILRCVPISNHLYFYWYRQILGQKVEFLVSFYNNEISEKSEIFDDQFSVERPDGSNFTLKIRSTKLEDSAMYFCACHQGGGYTFGSGTRLTVV.

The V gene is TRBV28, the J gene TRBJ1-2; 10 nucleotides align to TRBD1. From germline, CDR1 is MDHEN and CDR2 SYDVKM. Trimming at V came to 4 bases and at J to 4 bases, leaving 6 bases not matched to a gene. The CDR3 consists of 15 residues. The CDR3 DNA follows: TGTGCCAGCAGTTCGGGGACAGGGGTATTCTATGGCTACACCTTC. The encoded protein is CASSSGTGVFYGYTF.

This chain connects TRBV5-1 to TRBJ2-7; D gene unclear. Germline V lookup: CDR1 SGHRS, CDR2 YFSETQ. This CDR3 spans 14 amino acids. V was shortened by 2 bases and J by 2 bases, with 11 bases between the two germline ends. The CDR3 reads CASSLSPDTYEQYF. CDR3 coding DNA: TGCGCCAGCAGCTTATCCCCTGACACCTACGAGCAGTACTTC. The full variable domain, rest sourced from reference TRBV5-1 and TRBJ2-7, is KAGVTQTPRYLIKTRGQQVTLSCSPISGHRSVSWYQQTPGQGLQFLFEYFSETQRNKGNFPGRFSGRQFSNSRSEMNVSTLELGDSALYLCASSLSPDTYEQYFGPGTRLTVT.

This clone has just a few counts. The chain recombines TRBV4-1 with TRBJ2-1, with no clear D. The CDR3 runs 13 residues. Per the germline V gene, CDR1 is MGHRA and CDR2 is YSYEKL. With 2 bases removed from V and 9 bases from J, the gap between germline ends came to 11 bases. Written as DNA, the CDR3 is TGCGCCAGCAGCCAAACACGGGCCTCTGAGCAGTTCTTC. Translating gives CASSQTRASEQFF.

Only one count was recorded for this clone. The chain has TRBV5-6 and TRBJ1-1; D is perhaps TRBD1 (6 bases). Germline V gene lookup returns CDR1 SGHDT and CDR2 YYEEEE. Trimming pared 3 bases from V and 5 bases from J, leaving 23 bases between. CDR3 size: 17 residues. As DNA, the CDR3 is TGTGCCAGCAGCTGGTGGGCGGGGGCCCTCACGAAAACTGAAGCTTTCTTT. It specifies CASSWWAGALTKTEAFF.

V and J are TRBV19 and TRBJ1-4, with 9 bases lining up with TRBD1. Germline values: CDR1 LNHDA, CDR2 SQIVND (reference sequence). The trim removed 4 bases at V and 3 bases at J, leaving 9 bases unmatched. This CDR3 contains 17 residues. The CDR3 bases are TGTGCCAGTAGTACGCTACAGGGGGCGCCGGCTAATGAAAAACTGTTTTTT. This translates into CASSTLQGAPANEKLFF. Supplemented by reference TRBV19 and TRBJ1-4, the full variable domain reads DGGITQSPKYLFRKEGQNVTLSCEQNLNHDAMYWYRQDPGQGLRLIYYSQIVNDFQKGDIAEGYSVSREKKESFPLTVTSAQKNPTAFYLCASSTLQGAPANEKLFFGSGTQLSVL.

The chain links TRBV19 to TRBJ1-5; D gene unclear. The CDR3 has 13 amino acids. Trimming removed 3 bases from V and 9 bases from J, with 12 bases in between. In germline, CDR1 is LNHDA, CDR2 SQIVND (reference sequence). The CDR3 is CASSIRGDRPQHF. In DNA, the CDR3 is TGTGCCAGTAGTATTCGGGGAGATCGGCCCCAGCATTTT. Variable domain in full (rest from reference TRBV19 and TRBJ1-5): DGGITQSPKYLFRKEGQNVTLSCEQNLNHDAMYWYRQDPGQGLRLIYYSQIVNDFQKGDIAEGYSVSREKKESFPLTVTSAQKNPTAFYLCASSIRGDRPQHFGDGTRLSIL.

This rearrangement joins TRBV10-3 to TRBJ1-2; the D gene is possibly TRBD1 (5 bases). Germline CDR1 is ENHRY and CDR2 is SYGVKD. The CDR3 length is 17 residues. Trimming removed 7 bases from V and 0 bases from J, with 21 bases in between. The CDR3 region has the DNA TGTGCCATCAAAATCAGGGACCTCTTAACTCCTAACTATGGCTACACCTTC. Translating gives CAIKIRDLLTPNYGYTF.

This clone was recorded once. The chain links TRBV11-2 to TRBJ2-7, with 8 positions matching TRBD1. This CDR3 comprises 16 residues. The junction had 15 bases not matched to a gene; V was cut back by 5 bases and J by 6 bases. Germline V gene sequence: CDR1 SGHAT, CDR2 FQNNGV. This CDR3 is CASSRMEPGQEIEQYF. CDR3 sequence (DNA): TGTGCCAGCAGCCGAATGGAACCGGGACAGGAGATCGAGCAGTACTTC.

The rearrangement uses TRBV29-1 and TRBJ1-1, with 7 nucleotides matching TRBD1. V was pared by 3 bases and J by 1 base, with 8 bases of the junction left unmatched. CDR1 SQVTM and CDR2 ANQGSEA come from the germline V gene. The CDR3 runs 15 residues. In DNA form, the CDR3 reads TGCAGCGTTGACTTCCCCCGGACAGGGAACACTGAAGCTTTCTTT. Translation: CSVDFPRTGNTEAFF.

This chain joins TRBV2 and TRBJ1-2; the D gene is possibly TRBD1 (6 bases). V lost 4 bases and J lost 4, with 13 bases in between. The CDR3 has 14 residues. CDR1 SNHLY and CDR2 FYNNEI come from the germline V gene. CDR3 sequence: CASSASGQTYGYTF. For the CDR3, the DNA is TGTGCCAGCAGTGCCTCAGGACAGACCTATGGCTACACCTTC.

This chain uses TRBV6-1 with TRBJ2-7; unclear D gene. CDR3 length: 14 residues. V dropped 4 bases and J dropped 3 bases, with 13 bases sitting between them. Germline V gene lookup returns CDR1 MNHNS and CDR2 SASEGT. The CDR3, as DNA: TGTGCCAGCAGTGTCGTCGTTGGGGACTACGAGCAGTACTTC. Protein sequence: CASSVVVGDYEQYF.

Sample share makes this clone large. The CDR3 reads CASRRGNEKLFF. For the CDR3, the DNA is TGCGCCAGCAGGCGGGGTAATGAAAAACTGTTTTTT. The chain has TRBV5-1 and TRBJ1-4; D remains ambiguous. The V gene's germline CDR1 is SGHRS and CDR2 YFSETQ. V lost 5 bases to trimming and J lost 4 bases, with 6 bases between them. This CDR3 has 12 residues.

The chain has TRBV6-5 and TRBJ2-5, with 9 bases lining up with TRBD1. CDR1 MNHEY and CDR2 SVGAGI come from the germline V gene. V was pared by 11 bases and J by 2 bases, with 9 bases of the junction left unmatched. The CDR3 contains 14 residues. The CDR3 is CASKDRGLQETQYF. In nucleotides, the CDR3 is TGTGCCTCCAAGGACAGGGGCCTGCAAGAGACCCAGTACTTC.

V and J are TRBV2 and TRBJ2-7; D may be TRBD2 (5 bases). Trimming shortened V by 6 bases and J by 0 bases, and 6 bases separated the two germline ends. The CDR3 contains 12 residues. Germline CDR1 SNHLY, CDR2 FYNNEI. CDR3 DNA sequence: TGTGCCAGCAGGGAGGACTCCTACGAGCAGTACTTC. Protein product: CASREDSYEQYF.

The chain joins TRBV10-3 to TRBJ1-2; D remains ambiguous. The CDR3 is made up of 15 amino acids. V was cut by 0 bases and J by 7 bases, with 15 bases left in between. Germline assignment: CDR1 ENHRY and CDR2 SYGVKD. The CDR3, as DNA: TGTGCCATCAGTGAGTCGGGGATTAGGACGTCTGGCTACACCTTC. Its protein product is CAISESGIRTSGYTF.

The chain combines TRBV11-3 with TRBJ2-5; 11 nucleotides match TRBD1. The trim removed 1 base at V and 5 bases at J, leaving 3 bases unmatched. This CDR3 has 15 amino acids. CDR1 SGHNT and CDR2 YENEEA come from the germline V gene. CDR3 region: CASSLGTGGQETQYF. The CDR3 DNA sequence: TGTGCCAGCAGCTTAGGGACAGGGGGCCAGGAGACCCAGTACTTC.

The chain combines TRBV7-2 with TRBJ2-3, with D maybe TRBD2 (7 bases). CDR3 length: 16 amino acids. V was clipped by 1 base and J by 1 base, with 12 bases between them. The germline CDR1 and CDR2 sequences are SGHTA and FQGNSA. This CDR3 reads CASSLVGGARTDTQYF. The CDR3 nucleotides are TGTGCCAGCAGCTTAGTTGGGGGGGCCCGCACAGATACGCAGTATTTT.

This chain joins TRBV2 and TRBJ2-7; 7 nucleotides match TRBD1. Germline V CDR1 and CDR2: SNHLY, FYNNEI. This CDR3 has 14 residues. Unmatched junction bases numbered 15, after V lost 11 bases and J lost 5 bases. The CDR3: CAFHRGPGPDEQYF. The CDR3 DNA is TGTGCCTTCCACAGGGGACCTGGACCGGACGAGCAGTACTTC.

CDR3 in DNA: TGTGCCAGTCGTAGCAGGGGACAGAGCGTCCTTAGCAATCAGCCCCAGCATTTT. Its protein is CASRSRGQSVLSNQPQHF. The chain uses TRBV19 and TRBJ1-5, with TRBD1 matching 7 bases. The CDR3 runs 18 residues. Germline lookup yields CDR1 LNHDA and CDR2 SQIVND (reference sequence). V lost 8 bases to trimming and J lost 0 bases; unmatched junction nucleotides: 16.

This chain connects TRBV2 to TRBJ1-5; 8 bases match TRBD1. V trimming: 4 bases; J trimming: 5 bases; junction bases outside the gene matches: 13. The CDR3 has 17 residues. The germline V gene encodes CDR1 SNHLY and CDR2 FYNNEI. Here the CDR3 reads CASSGASGQGGHQPQHF. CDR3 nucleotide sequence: TGTGCCAGCAGTGGGGCGAGCGGACAGGGTGGGCATCAGCCCCAGCATTTT.

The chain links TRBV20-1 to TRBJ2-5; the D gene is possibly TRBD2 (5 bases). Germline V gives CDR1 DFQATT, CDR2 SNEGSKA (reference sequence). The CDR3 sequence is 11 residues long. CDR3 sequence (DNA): TGCAGCCTGCAGCGGCAAGAGACCCAGTACTTC. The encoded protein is CSLQRQETQYF.

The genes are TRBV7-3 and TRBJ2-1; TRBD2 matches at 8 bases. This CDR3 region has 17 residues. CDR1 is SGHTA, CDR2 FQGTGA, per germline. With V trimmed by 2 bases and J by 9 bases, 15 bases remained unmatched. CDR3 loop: CASSLSASGGRGGEQFF. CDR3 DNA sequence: TGTGCCAGCAGCTTATCTGCCAGCGGGGGCCGGGGTGGTGAGCAGTTCTTC.

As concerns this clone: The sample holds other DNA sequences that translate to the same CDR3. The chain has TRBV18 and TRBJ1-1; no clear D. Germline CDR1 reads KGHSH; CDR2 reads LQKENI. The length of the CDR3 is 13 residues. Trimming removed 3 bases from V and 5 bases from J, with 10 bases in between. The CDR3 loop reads CASSPLVETEAFF. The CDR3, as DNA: TGTGCCAGCTCACCCCTGGTGGAGACTGAAGCTTTCTTT.

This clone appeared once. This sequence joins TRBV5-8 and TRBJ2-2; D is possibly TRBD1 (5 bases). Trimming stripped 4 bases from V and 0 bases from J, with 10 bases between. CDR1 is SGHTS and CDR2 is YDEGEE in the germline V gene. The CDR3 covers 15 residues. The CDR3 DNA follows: TGTGCCAGCAGCCTATGGACAACGAACACCGGGGAGCTGTTTTTT. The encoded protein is CASSLWTTNTGELFF. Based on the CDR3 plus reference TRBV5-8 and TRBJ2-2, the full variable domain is EAGVTQSPTHLIKTRGQQATLRCSPISGHTSVYWYQQALGLGLQFLLWYDEGEERNRGNFPPRFSGRQFPNYSSELNVNALELEDSALYLCASSLWTTNTGELFFGEGSRLTVL.